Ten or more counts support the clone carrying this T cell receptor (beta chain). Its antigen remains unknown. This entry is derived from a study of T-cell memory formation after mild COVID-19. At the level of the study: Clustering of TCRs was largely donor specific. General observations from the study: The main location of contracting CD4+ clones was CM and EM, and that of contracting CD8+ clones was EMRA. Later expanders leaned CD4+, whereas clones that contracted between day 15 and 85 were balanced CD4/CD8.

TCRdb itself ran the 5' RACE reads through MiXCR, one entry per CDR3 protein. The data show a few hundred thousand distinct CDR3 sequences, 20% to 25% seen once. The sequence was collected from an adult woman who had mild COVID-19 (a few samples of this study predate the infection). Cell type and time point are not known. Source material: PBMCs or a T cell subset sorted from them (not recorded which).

The CDR3 loop is CASSLRGGTNLEQYF. In DNA form, the CDR3 reads TGTGCCAGCAGCCTCAGAGGAGGGACTAACCTCGAGCAGTACTTC. The rearrangement links TRBV3-1 to TRBJ2-7, with 7 bases fitting TRBD2. The ends lost 4 bases at V and 6 bases at J; junction bases unmatched: 12. Germline V lookup: CDR1 LGHDT, CDR2 YNNKEL (reference sequence). This CDR3 is built from 15 residues.